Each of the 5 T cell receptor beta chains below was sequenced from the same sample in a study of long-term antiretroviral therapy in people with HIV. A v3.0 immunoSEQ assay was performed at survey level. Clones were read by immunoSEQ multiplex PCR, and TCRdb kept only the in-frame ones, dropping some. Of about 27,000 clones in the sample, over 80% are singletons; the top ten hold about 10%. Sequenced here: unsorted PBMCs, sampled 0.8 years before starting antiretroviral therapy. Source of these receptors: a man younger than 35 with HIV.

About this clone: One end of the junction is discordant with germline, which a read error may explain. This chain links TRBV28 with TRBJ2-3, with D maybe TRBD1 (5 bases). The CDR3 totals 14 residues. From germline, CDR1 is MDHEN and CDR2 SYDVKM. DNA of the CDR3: TGTGCCAGCGGTTTGGGGCTGCGCCTTCATACGCAGTATTTT. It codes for CASGLGLRLHTQYF. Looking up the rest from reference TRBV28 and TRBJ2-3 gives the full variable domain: DVKVTQSSRYLVKRTGEKVFLECVQDMDHENMFWYRQDPGLGLRLIYFSYDVKMKEKGDIPEGYSVSREKKERFSLILESASTNQTSMYLCASGLGLRLHTQYFGPGTRLTVL.

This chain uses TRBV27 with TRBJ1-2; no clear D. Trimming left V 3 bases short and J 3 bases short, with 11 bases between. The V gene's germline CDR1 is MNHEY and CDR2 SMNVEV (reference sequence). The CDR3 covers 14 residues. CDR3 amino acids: CASSFLPADYGYTF. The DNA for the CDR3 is TGTGCCAGCAGTTTCTTGCCAGCCGACTATGGCTACACCTTC.

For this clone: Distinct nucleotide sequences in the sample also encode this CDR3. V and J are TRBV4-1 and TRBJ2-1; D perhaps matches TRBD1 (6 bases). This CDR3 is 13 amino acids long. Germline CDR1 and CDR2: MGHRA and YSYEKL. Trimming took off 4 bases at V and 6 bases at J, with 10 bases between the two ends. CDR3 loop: CASSLQTGNEQFF. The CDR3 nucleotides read TGCGCCAGCAGCCTTCAGACAGGCAATGAGCAGTTCTTC.

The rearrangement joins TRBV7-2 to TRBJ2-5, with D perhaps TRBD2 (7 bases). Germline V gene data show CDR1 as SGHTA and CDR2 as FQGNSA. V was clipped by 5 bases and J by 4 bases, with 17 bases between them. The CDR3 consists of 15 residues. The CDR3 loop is CASSGRPGGAETQYF. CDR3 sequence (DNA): TGTGCCAGCAGCGGACGACCGGGGGGCGCAGAGACCCAGTACTTC.

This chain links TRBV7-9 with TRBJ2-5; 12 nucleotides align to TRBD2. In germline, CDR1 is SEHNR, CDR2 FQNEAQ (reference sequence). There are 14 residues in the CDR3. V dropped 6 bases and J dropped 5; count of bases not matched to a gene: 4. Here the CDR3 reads CASRTSGRNETQYF. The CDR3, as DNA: TGTGCCAGCAGAACTAGCGGGAGGAACGAGACCCAGTACTTC.